This section outlines one T cell receptor (beta chain) sequence together with its context. This CDR3 spans 13 amino acids. CDR1 SGHVS and CDR2 FQNEAQ come from the germline V gene. This sample was included in a study of blood T cells in healthy people across ages. It was with a sample-barcoded 5' primer and a J-beta primer mix that a second PCR of roughly 7 to 12 cycles was run. From the 5' RACE reads, TCRdb called clonotypes with MiXCR, one entry per CDR3 protein. The top ten clones hold around 22% of a sample with hundreds of thousands of distinct CDR3 sequences, nearly 60% of them seen once. The V gene is TRBV7-8, the J gene TRBJ2-4; D is ambiguous. The end of the DNA fits TRBJ2-7 better, so the J call may be wrong. The receptor was derived from a young man in good health. Sequenced: blood. The CDR3 loop reads CASSLSPLNEQYF. The CDR3 DNA sequence: TGTGCCAGCAGCTTAAGCCCCCTCAACGAGCAGTACTTC.